Following are 23 T cell receptor beta chains from one sample sequenced in a study of glioma-infiltrating T cells (TCRdb year 2016). Sequencing was carried out with an Illumina MiSeq. TCR alpha and beta CDR3 regions were amplified with the iRepertoire nested amplicon-rescue multiplex PCR (arm-PCR) platform from RNA. TCRdb cleaned the public reads at Q25 with fastp, built clones with MiXCR and kept in-frame beta chains. A single entry per CDR3 protein holds the most common genes and DNA from its merged rows. This sample holds a few hundred thousand distinct CDR3 sequences; roughly two fifths were observed only once. The ten largest make up 12% of the sample. The sequenced material came from glioma tissue, nonneoplastic brain tissue, or PBMCs (not recorded which). The receptors shown here come from a human donor with low-grade glioma or glioblastoma, undergoing nonglioma brain surgery, or in good health (not recorded which).

This clonotype was seen a handful of times. This chain links TRBV7-2 with TRBJ2-1; D remains unclear. CDR3 length equals 12 residues. CDR1 SGHTA and CDR2 FQGNSA come from the germline V gene. V lost 4 bases and J 7 bases, leaving 8 bases between the germline ends. The CDR3 DNA is TGTGCCAGCAGCTCATTACCGAATGAGCAGTTCTTC. Translated, it gives CASSSLPNEQFF.

This clonotype was observed at least ten times. The chain combines TRBV20-1 with TRBJ2-5; D may correspond to TRBD1 or TRBD2 (5 bases each). CDR3 size: 12 residues. The germline V gene encodes CDR1 DFQATT and CDR2 SNEGSKA (reference sequence). Trimming left V 6 bases short and J 5 bases short, with 13 bases between. This CDR3 is CSAWNEGETQYF. CDR3 nucleotide sequence: TGCAGTGCATGGAACGAGGGGGAGACCCAGTACTTC.

The V call is TRBV19, the J call TRBJ2-1, with 10 positions matching TRBD2. Germline lookup yields CDR1 LNHDA and CDR2 SQIVND (reference sequence). The CDR3 extends over 16 amino acids. V was pared by 6 bases and J by 0 bases, with 5 bases of the junction left unmatched. CDR3 bases: TGTGCCAGTAGAAAAAGCGGGAGGGGCTCCTACAATGAGCAGTTCTTC. It translates to CASRKSGRGSYNEQFF.

On this clonotype: A read error is possible here, since a much larger clone lies one base away. The chain joins TRBV27 to TRBJ1-2; D gene ambiguous. The CDR3 consists of 18 residues. Germline assignment: CDR1 MNHEY and CDR2 SMNVEV (reference sequence). Trimming left V 0 bases short and J 2 bases short, with 19 bases between. CDR3 sequence (DNA): TGTGCCAGCAGTTTATCCAGCGACGACGGGCACCAGAACTATGGCTACACCTTC. Its protein is CASSLSSDDGHQNYGYTF.

The J gene is TRBJ2-7, the V gene TRBV19; 7 nucleotides agree with TRBD2. Germline values: CDR1 LNHDA, CDR2 SQIVND (reference sequence). The J segment lost 2 bases and the V segment lost 3 bases, leaving 4 bases of the junction unmatched. CDR3 length: 14 residues. CDR3 sequence reads: CASSIGLAAYEQYF. CDR3 nucleotide sequence: TGTGCCAGTAGTATCGGGCTAGCGGCCTACGAGCAGTACTTC.

This clonotype was detected once. The chain joins TRBV28 to TRBJ2-7, with TRBD1 as a possible D gene (6 bases). Per the germline V gene, CDR1 is MDHEN and CDR2 is SYDVKM. The CDR3 sequence is 16 residues long. Trimming took 3 bases from V and 6 from J, leaving 21 bases between them. Here the CDR3 reads CASSFLQGFKVGEQYF. The DNA for the CDR3 is TGTGCCAGCAGTTTCCTACAGGGTTTTAAGGTTGGCGAGCAGTACTTC.

This chain uses TRBV28 with TRBJ2-1; D is ambiguous. The CDR3 sequence is 15 residues long. Germline V gives CDR1 MDHEN, CDR2 SYDVKM. Trimming took off 6 bases at V and 6 bases at J, with 18 bases between the two ends. CDR3 region: CASRDTGLSGNEQFF. For the CDR3, the DNA is TGTGCCAGCAGAGATACCGGGCTATCGGGCAATGAGCAGTTCTTC.

The chain joins TRBV19 to TRBJ2-2; 11 bases align to TRBD2. There are 17 residues in the CDR3. The V and J ends lost 5 bases and 2 bases, in that order; junction bases with no gene match: 7. The germline V gene has CDR1 LNHDA and CDR2 SQIVND (reference sequence). CDR3 in DNA: TGTGCCAGTAGTCCTCTGGGACTAGCGGATAACACCGGGGAGCTGTTTTTT. Encoded protein: CASSPLGLADNTGELFF.

The rearrangement uses TRBV13 and TRBJ1-2, with D unclear. Trimming took off 0 bases at V and 0 bases at J, with 8 bases between the two ends. The CDR3 covers 15 residues. The germline V gene has CDR1 PRHDT and CDR2 FYEKMQ (reference sequence). Here the CDR3 reads CASSLGLVSNYGYTF. The DNA for the CDR3 is TGTGCCAGCAGCTTAGGTCTGGTCTCTAACTATGGCTACACCTTC.

This clonotype has a handful of counts. The chain's CDR3 is CSARGDTSGGSSYEQYF. For the CDR3, the DNA is TGCAGTGCTAGAGGAGACACTAGCGGGGGGAGCTCCTACGAGCAGTACTTC. V is TRBV20-1 and J is TRBJ2-7, with TRBD2 matching over 12 bases. With 1 base clipped from V and 0 bases from J, the junction kept 7 bases outside the gene matches. The germline gives CDR1 DFQATT, CDR2 SNEGSKA (reference sequence). There are 17 residues in the CDR3.

The gene calls are TRBV7-9 and TRBJ1-5; 9 bases agree with TRBD1. J was trimmed by 5 bases and V by 5 bases; bases with no gene match: 4. This CDR3 contains 14 residues. Germline V lookup: CDR1 SEHNR, CDR2 FQNEAQ (reference sequence). The CDR3: CASSQRTGDQPQHF. The CDR3 region has the DNA TGTGCCAGCAGCCAACGGACAGGGGATCAGCCCCAGCATTTT.

The rearrangement uses TRBV2 and TRBJ2-4; D might be TRBD2 (6 bases). There are 22 residues in the CDR3. Trimming shortened V by 6 bases and J by 0 bases, and 33 bases separated the two germline ends. Germline values: CDR1 SNHLY, CDR2 FYNNEI. CDR3 sequence: CASSVAAFGLTDGGVAKNIQYF. As DNA, the CDR3 is TGTGCCAGCAGCGTAGCGGCGTTTGGGTTGACAGACGGAGGGGTAGCCAAAAACATTCAGTACTTC.

The J gene is TRBJ2-1, the V gene TRBV11-2; 7 bases are shared with TRBD2. The germline V gene encodes CDR1 SGHAT and CDR2 FQNNGV. V was pared by 1 base and J by 5 bases, with 2 bases of the junction left unmatched. The CDR3 contains 14 residues. The CDR3 loop reads CASSLAGGNNEQFF. The CDR3 coding sequence is TGTGCCAGCAGCTTAGCGGGAGGCAACAATGAGCAGTTCTTC.

The J gene is TRBJ2-1, the V gene TRBV11-2; 9 nucleotides agree with TRBD2. The CDR3 has 17 residues. Germline trimming cut 2 bases from V and 8 bases from J; bases unmatched to any gene: 13. Looked up from germline, CDR1 is SGHAT and CDR2 is FQNNGV. CDR3: CASSLTRLAAPRYEQFF. The CDR3 DNA reads TGTGCCAGCAGCTTAACCCGACTAGCGGCTCCTAGGTATGAGCAGTTCTTC.

With regard to this clonotype: Sequence at one end of the junction differs from germline and may be a read error. This chain joins TRBV6-1 and TRBJ2-1; D remains unclear. There are 14 residues in the CDR3. Per germline, CDR1 MNHNS and CDR2 SASEGT. CDR3 coding DNA: TGTGCCAGCAGCCCCCCTTTGAGAGGCAATGAGCAGTTATTC. Translated: CASSPPLRGNEQLF.

This chain links TRBV27 with TRBJ2-1; D may be TRBD1 or TRBD2 (5 bases each). The CDR3 consists of 21 residues. Germline CDR1 MNHEY, CDR2 SMNVEV (reference sequence). Trimming shortened V by 2 bases and J by 3 bases, and 29 bases separated the two germline ends. CDR3 DNA sequence: TGTGCCAGCAGTTTAAGGAATGGGGCAGGAGGATGGGTTTCCCTCTACAATGAGCAGTTCTTC. Residues: CASSLRNGAGGWVSLYNEQFF.

Notes on this clonotype: This clone may be a read error of a much larger clone one base away. The rearrangement links TRBV28 to TRBJ1-1; 7 bases agree with TRBD1. The CDR3 totals 14 residues. Germline assignment: CDR1 MDHEN and CDR2 SYDVKM. DNA of the CDR3: TGTGCCAGCAGCTCAGGGGGGATGAAAACTGAAGCTTTCTTT. Translating it yields CASSSGGMKTEAFF.

The chain is built from TRBV4-1 and TRBJ2-1; the match to TRBD2 covers 7 bases. The CDR3 spans 15 residues. With V trimmed by 6 bases and J by 0 bases, 5 bases remained unmatched. CDR1 and CDR2 (germline): MGHRA, YSYEKL. CDR3 in DNA: TGCGCCAGCAGTCCTAGCGGCCTCTCCTACAATGAGCAGTTCTTC. Its translation is CASSPSGLSYNEQFF.

Only one count was recorded for this clonotype. A much larger clone is a single base away; this may be a read error. V gene TRBV28 combines with J gene TRBJ1-1; the match to TRBD1 covers 8 bases. CDR1 is MDHEN and CDR2 is SYDVKM in the germline V gene. This CDR3 is 13 amino acids long. CDR3 residues: CASRRQGNTEASF. CDR3 nucleotide sequence: TGTGCCAGCAGACGACAGGGGAACACTGAAGCTTCCTTT.

Many counts were recorded for this clonotype. A junction end diverges from the germline sequence, so it may reflect a read error. The chain joins TRBV28 to TRBJ2-7; 8 bases map to TRBD1. The CDR3 covers 11 residues. Germline-derived CDR1 and CDR2 are MDHEN and SYDVKM. CDR3 in DNA: TGTGCCAGCAAAGACAGGGGCTCCGACGACTTC. It codes for CASKDRGSDDF. Full variable domain (outside the CDR3, taken from reference TRBV28 and TRBJ2-7): DVKVTQSSRYLVKRTGEKVFLECVQDMDHENMFWYRQDPGLGLRLIYFSYDVKMKEKGDIPEGYSVSREKKERFSLILESASTNQTSMYLCASKDRGSDDFGPGTRLTVT.

This clonotype was observed a handful of times. The chain couples TRBV12-3 or TRBV12-4 to TRBJ1-2; D not resolved. The V and J ends lost 1 base and 7 bases respectively, with 13 bases between them. There are 14 residues in the CDR3. The CDR3 is CASSLGRSLGGYTF. The CDR3 DNA is TGTGCCAGCAGTTTAGGTCGGAGCCTGGGTGGCTACACCTTC.

This clonotype occurred a few times. The CDR3 does not end in the conserved phenylalanine or tryptophan, so this is likely a read error. The chain uses TRBV27 and TRBJ2-1; 7 bases agree with TRBD1. This CDR3 region has 16 residues. V dropped 6 bases and J dropped 0; count of bases not matched to a gene: 8. Germline V gene data show CDR1 as MNHEY and CDR2 as SMNVEV (reference sequence). CDR3: CASSQTGFSSYNEQFL. CDR3 DNA: TGTGCCAGCAGCCAGACAGGGTTTAGCTCCTACAATGAGCAGTTCCTC.

A note on this clonotype: The junction shows a germline mismatch at one end, possibly a read error. The J gene is TRBJ2-1, the V gene TRBV6-5; no clear D. The CDR3 runs 13 residues. From germline, CDR1 is MNHEY and CDR2 SVGAGI. CDR3 region: CASNRQTAYEQHF. The CDR3 bases are TGTGCCAGCAACCGTCAGACGGCCTACGAGCAGCACTTC.